This T cell receptor (gamma chain) was found in a study of γδ T cells in repeated Plasmodium falciparum infection. Across the study: The natural-infection arm compared Malian children under seasonal malaria with matched Australian children.

Sequencing covered both gamma and delta TCR chains per sample. TCRdb re-called clones from the multiplex PCR reads via CATT. The sample comprises 28,000 or so gamma-chain clones, 1.4% of which are singletons, and 15% to 20% rests with the top ten. Flow sorting of PBMC yielded separate Vgamma9/Vdelta2+ and Vdelta2-negative gammadelta T cell populations for bulk repertoire analysis. Germline V gene data show CDR1 as EGSNGY and CDR2 as YDSYNSKV. The CDR3 sequence is 14 residues long. The V and J ends lost 8 bases and 9 bases, in that order; junction bases with no gene match: 7. This clone came up many times.

The TCR comes from a pool of human donors (malaria-infected and uninfected, not separated). Sequencing used gamma-delta T cells from blood. The rearrangement joins TRGV2 to TRGJP. CDR3 sequence (DNA): TGTGCCACCTCCTTTCGGTTGGGCAAAAAAATCAAGGTATTT. It yields the protein CATSFRLGKKIKVF.